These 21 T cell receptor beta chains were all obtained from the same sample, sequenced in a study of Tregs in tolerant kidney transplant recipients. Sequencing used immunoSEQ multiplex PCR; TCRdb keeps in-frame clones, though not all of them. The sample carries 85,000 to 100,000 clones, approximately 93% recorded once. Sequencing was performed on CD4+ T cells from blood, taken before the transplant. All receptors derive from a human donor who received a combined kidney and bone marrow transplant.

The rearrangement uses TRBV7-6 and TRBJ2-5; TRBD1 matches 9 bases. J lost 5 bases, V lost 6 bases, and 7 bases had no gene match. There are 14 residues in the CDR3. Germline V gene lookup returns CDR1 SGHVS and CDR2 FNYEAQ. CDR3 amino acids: CASSSTGGRETQYF. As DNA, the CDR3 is TGTGCCAGCAGTTCAACAGGGGGCCGGGAGACCCAGTACTTC.

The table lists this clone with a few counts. Here the CDR3 DNA reads TGTGCCAGCAGTGCCTCCGGGACAGGGATGTACGAGCAGTACTTC. Translation gives CASSASGTGMYEQYF. The genes are TRBV2 and TRBJ2-7; 9 positions agree with TRBD1. Per the germline V gene, CDR1 is SNHLY and CDR2 is FYNNEI. Losses at the gene ends were 4 bases for V and 4 bases for J; bases not matched to a gene: 8. This CDR3 is built from 15 residues.

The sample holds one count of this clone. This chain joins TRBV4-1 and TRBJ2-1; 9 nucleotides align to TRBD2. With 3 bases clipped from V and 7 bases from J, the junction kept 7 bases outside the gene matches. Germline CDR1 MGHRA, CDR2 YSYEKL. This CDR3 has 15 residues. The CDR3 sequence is CASSHIAGDRNEQFF. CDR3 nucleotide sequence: TGCGCCAGCAGCCACATAGCGGGAGATAGGAATGAGCAGTTCTTC.

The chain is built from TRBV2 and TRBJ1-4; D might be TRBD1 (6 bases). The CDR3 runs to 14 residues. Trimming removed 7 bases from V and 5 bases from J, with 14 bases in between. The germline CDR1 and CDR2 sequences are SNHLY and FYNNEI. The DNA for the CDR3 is TGTGCCAGCAAAATCGGCAGGGGAAATGAAAAACTGTTTTTT. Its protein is CASKIGRGNEKLFF.

The CDR3 DNA is TGTGCCAGCAGTTTAGGACAGGGTGGGAAGAGGGACTACGAGCAGTACTTC. It specifies CASSLGQGGKRDYEQYF. The chain combines TRBV28 with TRBJ2-5, with 8 bases identical to TRBD1. The J call could be wrong; TRBJ2-7 is a better fit for the DNA end. Germline-derived CDR1 and CDR2 are MDHEN and SYDVKM. The CDR3 runs 17 residues.

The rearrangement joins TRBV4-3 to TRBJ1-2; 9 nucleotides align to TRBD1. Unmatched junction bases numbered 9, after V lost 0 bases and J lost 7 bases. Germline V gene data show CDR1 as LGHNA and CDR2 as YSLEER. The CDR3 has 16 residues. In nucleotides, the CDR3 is TGCGCCAGCAGCCAAGACGGGACAGGGAGGGTAGGTGGCTACACCTTC. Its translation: CASSQDGTGRVGGYTF.

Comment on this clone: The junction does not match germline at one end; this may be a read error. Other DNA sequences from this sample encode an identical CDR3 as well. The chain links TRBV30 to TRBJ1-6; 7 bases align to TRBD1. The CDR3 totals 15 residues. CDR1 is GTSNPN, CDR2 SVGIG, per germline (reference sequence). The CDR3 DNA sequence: TGTGCCGCAAAGACAGGGAGCTCCTATAATTCCCCCCTCCACTTT. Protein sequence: CAAKTGSSYNSPLHF.

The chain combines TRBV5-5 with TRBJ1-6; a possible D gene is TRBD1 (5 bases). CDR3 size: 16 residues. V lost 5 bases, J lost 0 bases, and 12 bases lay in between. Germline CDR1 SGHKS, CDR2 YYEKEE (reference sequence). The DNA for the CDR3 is TGTGCCAGCAGGCCGGGGGGGGGCTCCTATAATTCACCCCTCCACTTT. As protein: CASRPGGGSYNSPLHF.

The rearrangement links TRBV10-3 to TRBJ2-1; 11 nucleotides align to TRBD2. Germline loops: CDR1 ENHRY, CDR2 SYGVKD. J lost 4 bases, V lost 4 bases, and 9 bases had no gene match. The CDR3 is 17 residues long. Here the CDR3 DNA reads TGTGCCATCAGTGGAGGGGGTAGCGGGGGGGCTTACAATGAGCAGTTCTTC. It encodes CAISGGGSGGAYNEQFF.

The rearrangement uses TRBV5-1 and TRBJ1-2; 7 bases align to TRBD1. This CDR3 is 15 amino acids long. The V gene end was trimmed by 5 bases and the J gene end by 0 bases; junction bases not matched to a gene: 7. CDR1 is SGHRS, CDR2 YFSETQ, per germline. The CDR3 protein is CASSPRQGSNYGYTF. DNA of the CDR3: TGCGCCAGCAGTCCTAGACAGGGATCTAACTATGGCTACACCTTC.

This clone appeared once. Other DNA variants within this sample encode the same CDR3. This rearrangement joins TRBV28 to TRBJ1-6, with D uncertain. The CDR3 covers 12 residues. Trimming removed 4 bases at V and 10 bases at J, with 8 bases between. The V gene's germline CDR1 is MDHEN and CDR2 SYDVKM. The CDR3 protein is CASSYEKSPLHF. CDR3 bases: TGTGCCAGCAGTTACGAGAAATCACCCCTCCACTTT.

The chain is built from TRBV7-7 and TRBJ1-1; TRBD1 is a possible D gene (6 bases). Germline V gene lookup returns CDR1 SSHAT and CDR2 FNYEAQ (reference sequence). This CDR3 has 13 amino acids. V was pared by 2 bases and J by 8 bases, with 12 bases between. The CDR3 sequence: CASSLSLGTEAFF. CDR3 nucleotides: TGTGCCAGCAGCTTATCCCTAGGGACAGAAGCTTTCTTT.

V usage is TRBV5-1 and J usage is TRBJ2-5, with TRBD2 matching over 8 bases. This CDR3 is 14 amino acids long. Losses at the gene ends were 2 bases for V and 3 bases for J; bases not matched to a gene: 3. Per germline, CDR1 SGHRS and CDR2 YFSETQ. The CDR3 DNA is TGCGCCAGCAGCTTCGGGGGGGGGAAAGAGACCCAGTACTTC. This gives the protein CASSFGGGKETQYF.

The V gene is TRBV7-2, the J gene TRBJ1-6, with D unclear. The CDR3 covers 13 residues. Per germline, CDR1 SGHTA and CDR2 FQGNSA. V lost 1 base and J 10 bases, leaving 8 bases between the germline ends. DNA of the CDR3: TGTGCCAGCAGCTTAGACCCTAGATCACCCCTCCACTTT. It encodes CASSLDPRSPLHF.

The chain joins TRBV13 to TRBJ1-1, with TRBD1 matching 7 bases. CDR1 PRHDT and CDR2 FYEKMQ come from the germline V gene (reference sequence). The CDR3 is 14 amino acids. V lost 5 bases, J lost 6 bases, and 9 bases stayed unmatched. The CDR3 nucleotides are TGTGCCAGCAGCCAACCCGACAGGGCTGCTGAAGCTTTCTTT. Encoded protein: CASSQPDRAAEAFF.

The CDR3 is CASSAPGQGSDTQYF. The CDR3 nucleotides are TGTGCCAGTAGTGCCCCGGGACAGGGCTCAGATACGCAGTATTTT. The chain recombines TRBV19 with TRBJ2-3, with 9 bases aligning to TRBD1. This CDR3 is built from 15 residues. Unmatched junction bases numbered 7, after V lost 5 bases and J lost 4 bases. Germline CDR1 reads LNHDA; CDR2 reads SQIVND (reference sequence).

CDR3 sequence reads: CASSDSTGARTQYF. The CDR3 DNA reads TGTGCCAGCAGTGACTCGACAGGGGCTAGGACCCAGTACTTC. V gene TRBV6-1 combines with J gene TRBJ2-5, with 8 bases fitting TRBD1. With 3 bases clipped from V and 7 bases from J, the junction kept 7 bases outside the gene matches. CDR3 length equals 14 residues. CDR1 is MNHNS and CDR2 is SASEGT in the germline V gene.

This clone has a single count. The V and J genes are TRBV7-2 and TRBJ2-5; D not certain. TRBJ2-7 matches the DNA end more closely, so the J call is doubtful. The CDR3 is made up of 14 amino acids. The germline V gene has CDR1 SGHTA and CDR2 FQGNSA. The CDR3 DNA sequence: TGTGCCAGCAGCTTAGTGGGCAGCTCCTACGAGCAGTACTTC. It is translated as CASSLVGSSYEQYF.

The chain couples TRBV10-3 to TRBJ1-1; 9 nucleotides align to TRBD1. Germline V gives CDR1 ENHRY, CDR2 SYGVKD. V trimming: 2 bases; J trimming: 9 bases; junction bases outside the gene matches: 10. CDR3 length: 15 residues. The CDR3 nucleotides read TGTGCCATCAGTGAGATCCACCGGGACAGGGCCAAAGCTTTCTTT. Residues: CAISEIHRDRAKAFF.

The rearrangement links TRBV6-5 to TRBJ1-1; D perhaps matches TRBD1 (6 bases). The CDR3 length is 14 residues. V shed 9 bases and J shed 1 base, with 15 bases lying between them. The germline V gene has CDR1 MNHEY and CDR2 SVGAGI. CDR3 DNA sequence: TGTGCCAGTACCAGGGGTCGGGGGAACACTGAAGCTTTCTTT. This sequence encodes CASTRGRGNTEAFF.

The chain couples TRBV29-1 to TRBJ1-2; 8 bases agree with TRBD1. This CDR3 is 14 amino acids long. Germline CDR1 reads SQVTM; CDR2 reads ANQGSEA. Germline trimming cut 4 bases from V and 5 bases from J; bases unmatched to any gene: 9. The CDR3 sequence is CSVVRTGFSYGYTF. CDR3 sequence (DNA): TGCAGCGTTGTGAGGACAGGGTTTTCATATGGCTACACCTTC.